The source of this T cell receptor beta chain is a study of cytomegalovirus exposure and HLA in healthy donors. The CDR3 consists of 14 residues. Germline V gene data show CDR1 as SGHTA and CDR2 as FQGNSA. V was clipped by 1 base and J by 6 bases, with 9 bases between them. 60 Vbeta and 13 Jbeta primers were used in PCR. Assay used: immunoSEQ multiplex PCR; TCRdb lists only in-frame clones, some missing. Among about 200,000 clones listed, around 83% were seen once. This chain joins TRBV7-2 and TRBJ1-4, with a possible D match to TRBD1 (5 bases). The receptor was derived from a woman in her thirties or forties in good health and CMV-seronegative. The sample taken for sequencing was PBMCs. As DNA, the CDR3 is TGTGCCAGCAGCTTAGGGGGGGAGGATGAAAAACTGTTTTTT. This codes for CASSLGGEDEKLFF.